This T cell receptor (beta chain) was captured in a study of shared clonotypes between healthy human individuals (dated by TCRdb to about 2020). Notes on the research overall: A few men and two women, aged 18 to 49 years, made up the cohort. For each donor, three plates each were used for CD4 naive and CD4 memory, two plates were used for CD8 naive, and one plate was used for CD8 memory. Blood TCR repertoires of several healthy adults were deeply sequenced to estimate repertoire size and the extent of clonotype sharing between individuals. To increase sequencing depth and limit assay-specific biases, different laboratories used diverse techniques to prepare libraries and sequence TCR repertoires. Between about 0.8 and 8.9 billion PBMCs per donor were obtained by leukapheresis. What the authors observed across the whole study: Compared with non-shared clonotypes, clonotypes shared by all four sorted-subset donors had higher generation probabilities. Even with the large sequencing depth, rarefaction of the sorted-subset datasets indicated that sequencing was incomplete. Pairwise subsampling indicated that sequencing depth was expected to affect the degree of clonotype sharing among donors. Naive subsets generally had larger estimated clonotype richness than memory subsets. Sampling was restricted to blood, and TCR repertoires in tissues likely differ from the TCR repertoires found in blood. Roughly 5% of naive CD4, 3% to 4% of naive CD8, about 2.5% of memory CD4, and around 0.42% of memory CD8 clonotypes were shared across several donors. The genetic and exposure-history diversity represented was limited by the small number of donors.

CD8 naive samples were CD45RO-negative cells positively selected for CCR7, giving a CD45RA+CCR7+ population that excluded TemRA cells. The donors were healthy, HIV-negative adults who had no recently reported acute infections or vaccinations. All donors were Caucasian adults living in Nashville, Tennessee, USA. Blood was obtained by leukapheresis, after which PBMCs were separated by Ficoll-Histopaque density gradient centrifugation and cryopreserved in liquid nitrogen vapor phase. Analytical flow cytometry was used to check the purity and quantity of each magnetically sorted T cell population. From each sorted fraction, genomic DNA was isolated and quantified by UV absorbance on a Nanodrop 2000c. Using the deep immunoSEQ assay, multiplex PCR amplified TCR CDR3 regions from genomic DNA. For each cell subset, the extracted genomic DNA was distributed evenly across all wells of several immunoSEQ 96-well plates, and each plate served as one replicate. For sorted subsets, each replicate PCR was loaded with approximately 200 ng genomic DNA, equivalent to about 33,000 T cell genomes. Purified libraries were measured with a Qubit 3.0 fluorometer, size-checked on a Bioanalyzer 2100, and measured again with the KAPA Library Quantification kit. Every immunoSEQ 96-well plate was sequenced on a dedicated single-read 150-cycle Illumina NextSeq 550 flow cell. In the paper's pipeline: Because the immunoSEQ output included only junctional sequences and no quality scores, the filtering could not be the same as the filtering used for full-length reads. Sequences were annotated with PyIR, a Python wrapper for IgBLAST v1.9, using IMGT germline references to assign V/J genes and CDR3. Reads with weak V/J assignments (E-value above 1e-6), missing CDR3, stop codons, out-of-frame junctions, or ambiguous translated residues were removed. V3J clonotypes were defined as sequences sharing the same inferred V gene, J gene, and CDR3 amino acid sequence. Percentage overlap between repertoires was calculated by dividing the number of shared unique clonotypes by the size of the smaller repertoire. Three approaches were used to assess repertoire richness: RTK rarefaction, the Chao1 estimator, and Recon v2.1 estimates of unobserved clonotypes. For all TCRbeta clonotypes obtained by the gDNA method from four donors, generation probabilities were computed with OLGA. The table comes from immuneACCESS by way of TCRdb, which keeps in-frame sequences with V and J called. Part of the clones is missing from these tables; in studies checked, under half for an unresolved V gene and the rest for unknown reasons. Clonal size and the V and J genes are those of that table, whereas D and trimming came from the DNA. This sample lists hundreds of thousands of clones; 90% to 95% were detected once. In total, the top ten clones hold 24% of the sample.

The germline V gene specifies MGHRA as CDR1 and YSYEKL as CDR2. The V end gives up 2 bases and the J end 1 base, leaving 7 bases in the junction not matched to a gene. Inclusive of the bounding cysteine and phenylalanine, the CDR3 is 16 residues long. The sequence is cut down to CDR3 DNA, 48 bases in frame from base 1. About this clone: The specificity of this receptor is unknown. No much larger clonotype is one base removed from it; base qualities were not supplied.

The specimen sequenced was naive CD8+ T cells sorted from blood. Explained via the paper, the cell subset or site label denotes: CD45RA+CCR7+. The rearranged chain carries TRBV4-1 and TRBJ2-7; 8 central bases correspond to TRBD1. The receptor's source is a young man in good health. CDR3 sequence: CASSQLPGQASYEQYF. The nucleotide sequence is TGCGCCAGCAGCCAATTGCCGGGACAGGCGTCCTACGAGCAGTACTTC.